A single sample is the source of the 19 T cell receptor beta chains below, sequenced in a study of T cell clonality in common variable immunodeficiency. Study-wide results and limits: Reportedly, TCR beta sequences from common variable immunodeficiency showed fewer deletions and N-nucleotide insertions.

The protocol was immunoSEQ multiplex PCR, while the TCRdb copy is restricted to in-frame clones and leaves out a portion. The sample has almost 20,000 clones, none seen only once. Their target antigens are unknown. The sample consisted of peripheral blood mononuclear cells. These receptors were obtained from a human donor with common variable immunodeficiency.

Many counts were recorded for this clone. The DNA ends 3 residues before the CDR3 does, and the rest of the CDR3 is filled in from the germline J gene. This sequence joins TRBV20-1 and TRBJ2-7; 10 nucleotides agree with TRBD1. The CDR3 has 14 residues. Germline-derived CDR1 and CDR2 are DFQATT and SNEGSKA (reference sequence). Trimming took 6 bases from V and 0 from J; bases not matched to a gene: 5. CDR3 DNA, as far as it was read: TGCAGTGCCTGGGGACAGGGGCGCTCCTACGAG. Translating gives CSAWGQGRSYE. The whole CDR3 reads CSAWGQGRSYEQYF.

This clone was seen many times. The DNA ends 3 residues before the CDR3 does, and the rest of the CDR3 is filled in from the germline J gene. V usage is TRBV19 and J usage is TRBJ1-1, with a tentative D call TRBD1 (6 bases). V lost 4 bases and J lost 2, with 11 bases in between. Germline-derived CDR1 and CDR2 are LNHDA and SQIVND (reference sequence). There are 14 residues in the CDR3. CDR3 bases read: TGTGCCAGTAGTACTCGGACAGTAAACACTGAA. This translates into CASSTRTVNTE. The whole CDR3 sequence is CASSTRTVNTEAFF.

This clone was recorded many times. The read ends 3 residues early relative to the CDR3; the germline J gene fills the gap. This chain connects TRBV10-1 to TRBJ2-7; 8 nucleotides align to TRBD1. From germline, CDR1 is WNHNN and CDR2 SYGVQD (reference sequence). There are 13 residues in the CDR3. V lost 4 bases, J lost 5 bases, and 4 bases stayed unmatched. This CDR3 reads CASSGGQANEQYF. CDR3 bases read: TGCGCCAGCAGTGGGGGACAGGCTAACGAG.

This clone was observed at least ten times. From the germline J gene comes the end of the CDR3, since the read stops 3 residues before it. The chain combines TRBV5-4 with TRBJ2-3; 7 bases are a match to TRBD2. J was trimmed by 2 bases and V by 0 bases; bases with no gene match: 6. From germline, CDR1 is SGHNT and CDR2 YYREEE (reference sequence). The CDR3 contains 16 residues. The CDR3 region is CASSLVSGGSTDTQYF. The DNA read from the CDR3 is TGTGCCAGCAGCTTGGTGTCGGGGGGATCCACAGATACG.

This clone was seen ten or more times. The read terminates 3 residues before the CDR3 end, so the remaining end is supplied by the germline J gene. The gene calls are TRBV2 and TRBJ2-7; possible D gene TRBD2, 5 bases. Trimming removed 3 bases at V and 2 bases at J, with 14 bases between. CDR1 and CDR2 from the germline V gene are SNHLY and FYNNEI. There are 15 residues in the CDR3. The CDR3 loop is CASSDRTPAAYEQYF. CDR3 bases read: TGTGCCAGCAGTGATCGGACTCCCGCCGCCTACGAG. Using reference TRBV2 and TRBJ2-7 for the parts outside the CDR3, the full variable domain is EPEVTQTPSHQVTQMGQEVILRCVPISNHLYFYWYRQILGQKVEFLVSFYNNEISEKSEIFDDQFSVERPDGSNFTLKIRSTKLEDSAMYFCASSDRTPAAYEQYFGPGTRLTVT.

In its sample, this clone was seen a few times. The read stops 3 residues short of the end of the CDR3; the missing end is completed from the germline J gene. The chain employs TRBV20-1 and TRBJ2-1, with 9 nucleotides matching TRBD2. CDR1 is DFQATT and CDR2 is SNEGSKA in the germline V gene (reference sequence). CDR3 length: 14 residues. The ends lost 3 bases at V and 5 bases at J; junction bases unmatched: 5. The sequenced CDR3 bases are TGCAGTGCTAGGGAGGGCGGGGGGGACAATGAG. It codes for CSAREGGGDNE. The CDR3 as a whole reads CSAREGGGDNEQFF.

In this sample, this clone turned up many times. The sequence runs out 3 residues before the end of the CDR3; the remainder is reconstructed from the germline J gene. The chain carries TRBV18 and TRBJ2-7, with 9 bases that match TRBD2. Looked up from germline, CDR1 is KGHSH and CDR2 is LQKENI. Trimming took 6 bases from V and 4 from J; bases not matched to a gene: 10. The CDR3 length is 15 residues. CDR3 protein: CASSHSGSKDYEQYF. CDR3 DNA, as far as it was read: TGTGCCAGCTCTCATAGCGGGAGTAAGGATTACGAG.

The table lists this clone with many counts. The read terminates 3 residues ahead of where the CDR3 ends, so the germline J gene completes it. The chain employs TRBV13 and TRBJ2-1, with TRBD2 matching over 10 bases. Per germline, CDR1 PRHDT and CDR2 FYEKMQ (reference sequence). The V gene end was trimmed by 1 base and the J gene end by 8 bases; junction bases not matched to a gene: 8. This CDR3 is 16 amino acids long. Incomplete CDR3 DNA: TGTGCCAGCAGCTTAGTGGCTAGCGGGAGAGGAGATGAG. Translated, it gives CASSLVASGRGDE. The CDR3, in full, reads CASSLVASGRGDEQFF.

On this clone itself: The read comes to an end 3 residues before the CDR3 does, leaving the germline J gene to fill in the end. The gene calls are TRBV11-1 and TRBJ2-7; 11 positions match TRBD2. The ends lost 5 bases at V and 6 bases at J; junction bases unmatched: 9. CDR1 and CDR2 from the germline V gene are SGHAT and FQDESV (reference sequence). This CDR3 is 15 amino acids long. CDR3 amino acids: CASSNLAGGFGEQYF. The covered CDR3 bases are TGTGCCAGCAGCAACTTAGCGGGAGGGTTCGGCGAG.

This clone was seen repeatedly, ten times or more. The CDR3 goes on 3 residues after the read ends, and that part is filled in from the germline J gene. V gene TRBV7-3 combines with J gene TRBJ1-1; 7 nucleotides agree with TRBD1. The CDR3 sequence is 15 residues long. Germline CDR1 SGHTA, CDR2 FQGTGA. J lost 5 bases, V lost 2 bases, and 8 bases had no gene match. Incomplete CDR3 DNA: TGTGCCAGCAGCTTAGCGACAGGGAGGGATACTGAA. It translates to CASSLATGRDTE. From start to end, the CDR3 is CASSLATGRDTEAFF. Full variable domain (rest looked up from reference TRBV7-3 and TRBJ1-1): GAGVSQTPSNKVTEKGKYVELRCDPISGHTALYWYRQSLGQGPEFLIYFQGTGAADDSGLPNDRFFAVRPEGSVSTLKIQRTERGDSAVYLCASSLATGRDTEAFFGQGTRLTVV.

This clone showed up many times. The missing CDR3 end, 3 residues past where the read stops, is filled in from the germline J gene. This chain links TRBV2 with TRBJ2-5; 12 nucleotides match TRBD2. CDR1 SNHLY and CDR2 FYNNEI come from the germline V gene. The CDR3 consists of 15 residues. V trimming: 7 bases; J trimming: 5 bases; junction bases outside the gene matches: 8. CDR3 DNA, as far as it was read: TGTGCCAGCACCGGGGGGGGACTAGCGGGCGAGACC. Amino acid sequence: CASTGGGLAGET. The entire CDR3 protein is CASTGGGLAGETQYF.

The sample holds many counts of this clone. The sequenced fragment ends 3 residues before the CDR3 boundary, so the rest is inferred from the germline J gene. V usage is TRBV18 and J usage is TRBJ2-2; 12 bases are shared with TRBD2. Per germline, CDR1 KGHSH and CDR2 LQKENI. The CDR3 loop spans 19 amino acids. With 4 bases clipped from V and 0 bases from J, the junction kept 9 bases outside the gene matches. The CDR3 loop is CASSQRLAGEDTNTGELFF. The covered CDR3 bases are TGTGCCAGCTCACAACGACTAGCGGGAGAGGACACGAACACCGGGGAG.

This clone was counted a few times. From the germline J gene comes the end of the CDR3, since the read stops 3 residues before it. J is TRBJ2-1 and V is TRBV2; 7 bases line up with TRBD1. J was trimmed by 7 bases and V by 8 bases; bases with no gene match: 14. The CDR3 loop spans 15 amino acids. The germline gives CDR1 SNHLY, CDR2 FYNNEI. The CDR3 loop is CASGAAQGPWNEQFF. The part of the CDR3 DNA that was read is TGTGCCAGCGGGGCGGCACAGGGGCCCTGGAATGAG.

This clone was recorded many times. The CDR3 goes on 3 residues after the read ends, and that part is filled in from the germline J gene. The chain is built from TRBV10-3 and TRBJ1-6; D ambiguous. V was trimmed by 8 bases and J by 8 bases, leaving 16 bases between them. This CDR3 has 14 amino acids. Germline CDR1 ENHRY, CDR2 SYGVKD. CDR3 region: CAIWSPGVDSPLHF. The sequenced part of the CDR3 DNA is TGTGCCATCTGGAGTCCGGGTGTGGATTCACCC.

CDR3 DNA, as far as it was read: TGTGCCAGCAGCCTCACTAGCGGGAGTAGGGATGAG. Translating it yields CASSLTSGSRDE. The entire CDR3 sequence reads CASSLTSGSRDEQFF. The V gene is TRBV5-5, the J gene TRBJ2-1, with 11 bases fitting TRBD2. With the read ending 3 residues before the CDR3 end, the germline J gene is used to fill in that end. Trimming at V came to 4 bases and at J to 8 bases, leaving 8 bases not matched to a gene. This CDR3 spans 15 amino acids. Germline loops: CDR1 SGHKS, CDR2 YYEKEE (reference sequence).

This clone has a count of ten or more. The read finishes 3 residues shy of the CDR3 end, and the germline J gene is used to complete it. The rearrangement uses TRBV7-3 and TRBJ2-1; D is uncertain. Trimming took off 1 base at V and 5 bases at J, with 12 bases between the two ends. Germline CDR1 is SGHTA and CDR2 is FQGTGA. This CDR3 is built from 15 residues. The CDR3 loop reads CASSLNPWRNNEQFF. The covered CDR3 bases are TGTGCCAGCAGCTTAAACCCCTGGCGGAACAATGAG.

This clone was observed at least ten times. The read falls 3 residues short of the CDR3 end, and the missing part is taken from the germline J gene. The gene calls are TRBV7-2 and TRBJ2-5, with D possibly being TRBD1 (9 bases). The germline gives CDR1 SGHTA, CDR2 FQGNSA. This CDR3 has 15 residues. The ends were cut back, 5 bases at V and 7 bases at J, with 20 bases in the middle. The CDR3 DNA, read in part, is TGTGCCAGCAGCCCGGGGGGGGGACAGGGAAGGACC. Protein: CASSPGGGQGRT. The CDR3, in full, reads CASSPGGGQGRTQYF.

This clone was picked up many times. Read sequence stops 3 residues before the CDR3 end, and the germline J gene provides the missing end. The chain recombines TRBV5-3 with TRBJ1-1, with TRBD1 matching over 7 bases. TRBV5-3 is identified as an open reading frame with a role that is uncertain. J was trimmed by 4 bases and V by 4 bases; bases with no gene match: 7. The CDR3 has 14 amino acids. The sequenced CDR3 bases are TGTGCCAGAAGCAGAGACAGGGCCCGCACTGAA. Encoded protein: CARSRDRARTE. The entire CDR3 sequence reads CARSRDRARTEAFF.

This clone was seen repeatedly, ten times or more. The read is 3 residues too short to cover the CDR3 end, so that end is filled in from the germline J gene. The chain employs TRBV20-1 and TRBJ2-2; TRBD2 aligns across 11 bases. The V gene's germline CDR1 is DFQATT and CDR2 SNEGSKA (reference sequence). V dropped 3 bases and J dropped 7; count of bases not matched to a gene: 4. The CDR3 has 14 amino acids. The CDR3: CSARTSGNNGELFF. The part of the CDR3 DNA that was read is TGCAGTGCTAGGACTAGCGGGAATAACGGGGAG.